The subject of this entry is one T cell receptor beta chain. This sample stems from a study of T cell changes during pregnancy in multiple sclerosis. The table came from immunoSEQ multiplex PCR; TCRdb's copy has only in-frame clones and leaves some out. In the table there are 100,000 or so clones, 91% of which are singletons. Germline V CDR1 and CDR2: MNHEY, SVGAGI. The CDR3 length is 16 residues. With V trimmed by 4 bases and J by 3 bases, 6 bases remained unmatched. The sequenced sample was peripheral blood, obtained in the second trimester of pregnancy. This TCR came from a female donor with multiple sclerosis, enrolled in a pregnancy study. The rearrangement joins TRBV6-5 to TRBJ2-2, with TRBD1 matching 9 bases. CDR3: CASSFRQGVDTGELFF. The DNA of the CDR3 is TGTGCCAGCAGTTTTCGACAGGGGGTAGACACCGGGGAGCTGTTTTTT.